These T cell receptor beta chains were read from a single sample in a study of T cell responses to AZD1222 COVID-19 vaccine. Libraries were prepared by immunoSEQ multiplex PCR; TCRdb keeps only in-frame clonotypes and omits some of them. The table records some 150,000 clones, 85% to 95% of them present only once. The specimen comprised peripheral blood, sampled on day 0 of MenACWY control vaccination. These receptors were collected from an adult in good health. CDR3s include the opening cysteine and the closing phenylalanine or tryptophan. The order of the fields is J gene, V gene, D gene, clone size, CDR3 DNA, CDR3 protein. A D gene is named only where the DNA matches it firmly. Clone size is given for some rows only: seen once, a few or many times, or a class if the clone is expanded.

>TRBJ1-5|TRBV5-1|NA|NA
TGCGCCAGCAGCTTTGAGGGTAATCAGCCCCAGCATTTT
CASSFEGNQPQHF
>TRBJ2-7|TRBV11-2|NA|NA
TGTGCCAGCAGCTTACGGCAGGGGTCGCACGAGCAGTACTTC
CASSLRQGSHEQYF
>TRBJ2-7|TRBV4-1|NA|NA
TGCGCCAGCAGCCAAGATCAGGGGTTGATTACCTACGAGCAGTACTTC
CASSQDQGLITYEQYF
>TRBJ1-2|TRBV3-1/TRBV3-2|TRBD1|NA
TGTGCCAGCAGCCAACCAACTGGGACAGCTTATGGCTACACCTTC
CASSQPTGTAYGYTF
>TRBJ1-6|TRBV3-1/TRBV3-2|TRBD1|once
TGTGCCAGCAAGGTCGCAGGGGGAGATTCACCCCTCCACTTT
CASKVAGGDSPLHF
>TRBJ2-5|TRBV12-3/TRBV12-4|NA|NA
TGTGCCAGCAGCCCAAAACAAGAGACCCAGTACTTC
CASSPKQETQYF
>TRBJ2-2|TRBV2|NA|once
TGTGCCAGCAGACAGGAGACCACCGGGGAGCTGTTTTTT
CASRQETTGELFF
>TRBJ2-2|TRBV18|NA|NA
TGTGCCAGCTCACCGAGATGGATAGTGAGTGGCACCGGGGAGCTGTTTTTT
CASSPRWIVSGTGELFF
>TRBJ2-7|TRBV6-5|TRBD2|NA
TGTGCCAGCAGATCAACTAGCGCTTCCTACGAGCAGTACTTC
CASRSTSASYEQYF
>TRBJ1-6|TRBV6-1|NA|NA
TGTGCCAGCAGTGAACTTTGGGGTTCACCCCTCCACTTT
CASSELWGSPLHF
>TRBJ1-1|TRBV2|NA|NA
TGTGCCAGCGAGAGAGGGAACACTGAAGCTTTCTTT
CASERGNTEAFF
>TRBJ1-5|TRBV7-6|NA|once
TGTGCCAGCAGCTTAGGCGAAAATCAGCCCCAGCATTTT
CASSLGENQPQHF
>TRBJ1-5|TRBV6-5|TRBD1|NA
TGTGCCAGCAGTCGAGGGGGCCTAAATCAGCCCCAGCATTTT
CASSRGGLNQPQHF
>TRBJ1-5|TRBV28|NA|once
TGTGCCAGCAGTTTTTTGGGGAATCAGCCCCAGCATTTT
CASSFLGNQPQHF
>TRBJ1-1|TRBV4-1|NA|NA
TGCGCCAGCAGCCAAGAAGGGGGGTCTCACACTGAAGCTTTCTTT
CASSQEGGSHTEAFF
>TRBJ1-1|TRBV12-5|TRBD1|NA
TGTGCTAGTGGTTTTGACGCAGGACAGGGGAACACTGAAGCTTTCTTT
CASGFDAGQGNTEAFF
>TRBJ2-7|TRBV10-1|TRBD1|NA
TGCGCCAGCAGTGAGGACAGGGACTCCTACGAGCAGTACTTC
CASSEDRDSYEQYF
>TRBJ1-2|TRBV6-5|NA|NA
TGTGCCAGCAGTTACGAGGGGATGCGGGGCTACACCTTC
CASSYEGMRGYTF
>TRBJ2-7|TRBV28|NA|NA
TGTGCCAGCAGTTTTCACAGAACATACGAGCAGTACTTC
CASSFHRTYEQYF
>TRBJ2-7|TRBV21-1|NA|NA
TGTGCCAGCAGCAAGGTCGGGACAGTCTCCTACGAGCAGTACTTC
CASSKVGTVSYEQYF
>TRBJ1-2|TRBV2|NA|NA
TGTGCCAGCAGTCCGGAGACTAACTATGGCTACACCTTC
CASSPETNYGYTF
>TRBJ1-1|TRBV4-1|NA|NA
TGCGCCAGCAGCCAAGATGAGACTAGGGGCACTGAAGCTTTCTTT
CASSQDETRGTEAFF
>TRBJ2-3|TRBV7-9|NA|once
TGTGCCAGCAGCTCAAGGGGGAGAGACACAGATACGCAGTATTTT
CASSSRGRDTDTQYF
>TRBJ2-1|TRBV19|NA|NA
TGTGCCAGTAGTGCTCACCAATCCTACAATGAGCAGTTCTTC
CASSAHQSYNEQFF
>TRBJ1-6|TRBV28|NA|few
TGTGCCAGCAGTCCCTACAATAATTCACCCCTCCACTTT
CASSPYNNSPLHF
>TRBJ1-6|TRBV2|NA|NA
TGTGCCAGCAGTGAAGACGCAGGGTCCTATAATTCACCCCTCCACTTT
CASSEDAGSYNSPLHF
>TRBJ1-2|TRBV6-1|NA|NA
TGTGCCAGCAGTGAGACAGAAAACTATGGCTACACCTTC
CASSETENYGYTF
>TRBJ1-2|TRBV20-1|NA|few
TGCAGTGCCAGAACCAACTATGGCTACACCTTC
CSARTNYGYTF
>TRBJ2-7|TRBV4-2|TRBD2|few
TGTGCCAGCAGCCAAGGTAGCGGGAGCCGAAACGAGCAGTACTTC
CASSQGSGSRNEQYF
>TRBJ1-1|TRBV9|TRBD1|once
TGTGCCAGCAGCGATAACCGGGACAGGGGCCCGAACACTGAAGCTTTCTTT
CASSDNRDRGPNTEAFF
>TRBJ1-2|TRBV27|NA|NA
TGTGCCAGCAGGCGACAGCCGTCTGGGGGCTACACCTTC
CASRRQPSGGYTF
>TRBJ2-7|TRBV6-1|TRBD1|NA
TGTGCCAGCAGTGAATTGGGACAGACCTACGAGCAGTACTTC
CASSELGQTYEQYF
>TRBJ1-2|TRBV27|NA|NA
TGTGCCAGCTGGGGACACCTGAACTATGGCTACACCTTC
CASWGHLNYGYTF
>TRBJ2-3|TRBV5-1|NA|NA
TGCGCCAGCAGCTTGGAACAGGGAGCAGATACGCAGTATTTT
CASSLEQGADTQYF
>TRBJ2-1|TRBV19|NA|once
TGTGCCAGTAGTATAGAGGGCCAGTACGTCAATGAGCAGTTCTTC
CASSIEGQYVNEQFF
>TRBJ2-1|TRBV9|NA|NA
TGTGCCAGCAGCGTAGCAGTCATCAACAATGAGCAGTTCTTC
CASSVAVINNEQFF
>TRBJ2-7|TRBV18|NA|NA
TGTGCCAGCTCACCAAGGCCTACAGGGGGGGTCTCCGAGCAGTACTTC
CASSPRPTGGVSEQYF
>TRBJ2-3|TRBV5-5|NA|NA
TGTGCCAGCAGCTTGGATCCGATCGGCACAGATACGCAGTATTTT
CASSLDPIGTDTQYF
>TRBJ2-2|TRBV6-5|TRBD2|NA
TGTGCCAGCAGTTACTCGGGACTAGCTGGCGGGGAGCTGTTTTTT
CASSYSGLAGGELFF
>TRBJ2-1|TRBV6-6|NA|NA
TGTGCCAGCAGCCAATCCTGGGGCGATGAGCAGTTCTTC
CASSQSWGDEQFF
>TRBJ1-4|TRBV7-8|NA|NA
TGTGCCAGCAGCTTCCGGGAGACTAATGAAAAACTGTTTTTT
CASSFRETNEKLFF
>TRBJ1-6|TRBV2|NA|NA
TGTGCCAGCAGTGGTTCCGGTCCTCCTTCACCCCTCCACTTT
CASSGSGPPSPLHF
>TRBJ1-1|TRBV6-6|NA|NA
TGTGCCAGCAAGGTTGGGCGGGACACTGAAGCTTTCTTT
CASKVGRDTEAFF
>TRBJ1-5|TRBV19|NA|once
TGTGCCAGTAGTAAAGCGGTTGGCGGTCAGCCCCAGCATTTT
CASSKAVGGQPQHF
>TRBJ2-2|TRBV6-6|TRBD2|NA
TGTGCCAGCAGCCGGGACTACGGGACCGGGGAGCTGTTTTTT
CASSRDYGTGELFF
>TRBJ2-5|TRBV28|TRBD1|NA
TGTGCCAGCAGTTTGGGACAGCACCAAGAGACCCAGTACTTC
CASSLGQHQETQYF
>TRBJ1-4|TRBV4-1|TRBD1|NA
TGCGCCAGCAGCCGGACAGGGGGCCGTGAAAAACTGTTTTTT
CASSRTGGREKLFF
>TRBJ1-2|TRBV7-2|NA|once
TGTGCCAGCAGCTTAAGGACAGTAAACGGGATTTTCTATGGCTACACCTTC
CASSLRTVNGIFYGYTF
>TRBJ2-2|TRBV19|NA|NA
TGTGCCAGTAGTGTAAACACCGGGGAGCTGTTTTTT
CASSVNTGELFF
>TRBJ2-1|TRBV19|NA|few
TGTGCCAGTAATTTAGCCAGTTCCTACAATGAGCAGTTCTTC
CASNLASSYNEQFF
>TRBJ2-5|TRBV4-2|NA|NA
TGTGCCAGCAGCCAAGACAGAAACCAACAAGAGACCCAGTACTTC
CASSQDRNQQETQYF
>TRBJ1-2|TRBV6-1|TRBD1|NA
TGTGCCAGCAGTAACAGCGACAGGGAGAGAGGCTACACCTTC
CASSNSDRERGYTF
>TRBJ2-1|TRBV4-1|NA|NA
TGCGCCAGCAGCCAAGACAGGGGCTCCACCGAATCCTACAATGAGCAGTTCTTC
CASSQDRGSTESYNEQFF
>TRBJ2-5|TRBV7-8|NA|NA
TGTGCCAGCAGCTTATTTCAAGAACTTTCCCAGTACTTC
CASSLFQELSQYF